Below are 29 T cell receptor beta chains sequenced from a single sample in a study of CXCR3-negative and CXCR3-positive naive CD8 T cells. Through 5' RACE with UMI labels, the TRB cDNA libraries were prepared. One entry per CDR3 protein, without DNA, is what TCRdb gives after re-calling the 5' RACE reads. Its listing shows around 41,000 distinct CDR3 sequences. Material for sequencing was memory CD8+ T cells from blood. These receptors all stem from a human donor in good health. Some clones in this sample may be carry-over from other donors' samples.

Frequency places this clonotype as medium-sized. The rearrangement uses TRBV20-1 and TRBJ1-2; TCRdb calls TRBD1, which cannot be checked without DNA. CDR1 is DFQATT and CDR2 is SNEGSKA in the germline V gene (reference sequence). CDR3 size: 19 residues. The CDR3 spells CSARRGFRVSGPENYGYTF.

The chain recombines TRBV20-1 with TRBJ2-7; checking the TCRdb D call of TRBD2 is not possible without DNA. CDR3 size: 14 residues. Germline V lookup: CDR1 DFQATT, CDR2 SNEGSKA (reference sequence). CDR3 sequence: CSARDPGGDHEQYF.

The J gene is TRBJ1-1, the V gene TRBV7-9; TCRdb selects TRBD1, and the lack of DNA leaves this call unchecked. The germline CDR1 and CDR2 sequences are SEHNR and FQNEAQ (reference sequence). This CDR3 spans 14 amino acids. CDR3 amino acids: CASSQREPNTEAFF. Together with reference TRBV7-9 and TRBJ1-1, the CDR3 gives the full variable domain: DTGVSQNPRHKITKRGQNVTFRCDPISEHNRLYWYRQTLGQGPEFLTYFQNEAQLEKSRLLSDRFSAERPKGSFSTLEIQRTEQGDSAMYLCASSQREPNTEAFFGQGTRLTVV.

V usage is TRBV15 and J usage is TRBJ1-1; there is no DNA to check the TCRdb D call of TRBD1. The CDR3 is 15 residues long. Per the germline V gene, CDR1 is LNHNV and CDR2 is YYDKDF (reference sequence). The CDR3 loop reads CATTPDSESSPGAFF.

This rearrangement joins TRBV30 to TRBJ1-1. There are 13 residues in the CDR3. CDR1 is GTSNPN, CDR2 SVGIG, per germline (reference sequence). The CDR3 spells CAWSVAENTEAFF.

The CDR3 reads CSAMDRADKIYTEAFF. The chain uses TRBV20-1 and TRBJ1-1; the D gene TCRdb calls, TRBD1, cannot be checked with no DNA. CDR1 is DFQATT, CDR2 SNEGSKA, per germline (reference sequence). This CDR3 has 16 amino acids.

This sequence joins TRBV6-6 and TRBJ2-1; without DNA, the TCRdb call of TRBD2 cannot be checked. The CDR3 has 15 amino acids. Germline CDR1 and CDR2: MNHNY and SVGAGI (reference sequence). CDR3 residues: CASSYGLAGYNEQFF.

V usage is TRBV5-5 and J usage is TRBJ2-7; without DNA, the TCRdb call of TRBD1 cannot be checked. The CDR3 is 16 residues long. The germline V gene encodes CDR1 SGHKS and CDR2 YYEKEE (reference sequence). CDR3 region: CASSLDLDRGFHEQYF.

The rearrangement uses TRBV6-2 or TRBV6-3 and TRBJ2-2. There are 13 residues in the CDR3. The V gene's germline CDR1 is MNHEY and CDR2 SVGEGT. CDR3: CASSLLVTGELFF.

The chain recombines TRBV11-3 with TRBJ2-7; lacking DNA, the TRBD1 call made by TCRdb goes unchecked. CDR3 length equals 14 residues. The V gene's germline CDR1 is SGHNT and CDR2 YENEEA. CDR3 sequence: CASSWRDRDYEQYF.

The chain has TRBV12-3 or TRBV12-4 and TRBJ2-7; TCRdb lists TRBD2, though no DNA is available to test this call. The CDR3 runs 16 residues. CDR3 in amino acids: CASSPTTSGALYEQYF.

J is TRBJ1-2 and V is TRBV20-1; TCRdb returns TRBD1, unconfirmable since there is no DNA. The length of the CDR3 is 17 residues. From germline, CDR1 is DFQATT and CDR2 SNEGSKA (reference sequence). This chain's CDR3 is CSANPGGFSPGWYGYTF.

The CDR3 here is CASSHNDRADEKLFF. The V call is TRBV7-9, the J call TRBJ1-4; checking the TCRdb D call of TRBD1 is not possible without DNA. Per the germline V gene, CDR1 is SEHNR and CDR2 is FQNEAQ (reference sequence). CDR3 length equals 15 residues.

The chain has TRBV7-2 and TRBJ2-7; the TCRdb D gene call, TRBD1, has no DNA to confirm it. The CDR3 length is 13 residues. CDR1 is SGHTA and CDR2 is FQGNSA in the germline V gene. The CDR3 loop is CASSLSGENEQYF.

The V call is TRBV29-1, the J call TRBJ2-1; TCRdb returns TRBD1, unconfirmable since there is no DNA. Germline V gene sequence: CDR1 SQVTM, CDR2 ANQGSEA. The CDR3 has 11 amino acids. Here the CDR3 reads CSQSGGNEQFF.

This chain connects TRBV29-1 to TRBJ1-1; TCRdb reports TRBD1, a call that lacks DNA to check it against. Germline lookup yields CDR1 SQVTM and CDR2 ANQGSEA. This CDR3 spans 14 amino acids. CDR3 residues: CSVESGETNTEAFF.

The chain combines TRBV4-3 with TRBJ1-5. CDR1 and CDR2 from the germline V gene are LGHNA and YSLEER. The CDR3 covers 15 residues. The CDR3 sequence is CASSQDSGLDQPQHF.

The chain joins TRBV29-1 to TRBJ2-1. From germline, CDR1 is SQVTM and CDR2 ANQGSEA. This CDR3 spans 14 amino acids. The CDR3 reads CSVYRFGSYNEQFF.

The chain couples TRBV10-1 to TRBJ2-1; the TCRdb D gene call, TRBD2, has no DNA to confirm it. The germline gives CDR1 WNHNN, CDR2 SYGVQD (reference sequence). The CDR3 is made up of 18 amino acids. This chain's CDR3 is CASPTEGSLGLAYNEQFF.

V usage is TRBV12-3 or TRBV12-4 and J usage is TRBJ1-4. The CDR3 has 11 residues. The CDR3 loop reads CASSPRSRLVF.

The rearrangement uses TRBV6-2 or TRBV6-3 and TRBJ2-5; TCRdb names TRBD2, which stays unverified in the absence of DNA. Per germline, CDR1 MNHEY and CDR2 SVGEGT. The CDR3 runs 16 residues. CDR3 protein: CASRRTGGSYQETQYF.

The chain joins TRBV29-1 to TRBJ2-3; TCRdb selects TRBD1, and the lack of DNA leaves this call unchecked. CDR3 length: 13 residues. Germline CDR1 reads SQVTM; CDR2 reads ANQGSEA. CDR3 sequence reads: CSVEAGGTDTQYF.

The chain's CDR3 is CSASLPDRENTEAFF. The genes are TRBV20-1 and TRBJ1-1; TCRdb lists TRBD1, though no DNA is available to test this call. Germline lookup yields CDR1 DFQATT and CDR2 SNEGSKA (reference sequence). The length of the CDR3 is 15 residues.

The CDR3 protein is CATSSGTSGGHEQFF. The J gene is TRBJ2-1, the V gene TRBV15; no DNA is available, so the TRBD2 call from TCRdb remains unchecked. Germline V gives CDR1 LNHNV, CDR2 YYDKDF (reference sequence). CDR3 length equals 15 residues.

This chain links TRBV3-1 with TRBJ2-7; lacking DNA, the TRBD1 call made by TCRdb goes unchecked. Germline lookup yields CDR1 LGHDT and CDR2 YNNKEL (reference sequence). The CDR3 length is 15 residues. The CDR3 sequence is CASSQRGELSYEQYF.

The rearrangement joins TRBV5-1 to TRBJ1-1; the TCRdb D gene call, TRBD1, has no DNA to confirm it. Per germline, CDR1 SGHRS and CDR2 YFSETQ. CDR3 length equals 13 residues. The CDR3 reads CASSPPGFPEAFF.

The CDR3 loop is CASSVPGHQETQYF. The chain uses TRBV9 and TRBJ2-5; TCRdb returns TRBD1, unconfirmable since there is no DNA. The CDR3 is 14 amino acids. Germline V gives CDR1 SGDLS, CDR2 YYNGEE.

J is TRBJ1-1 and V is TRBV12-3 or TRBV12-4. The CDR3 contains 15 residues. CDR3 in amino acids: CASSLGSNMNTEAFF.

This rearrangement joins TRBV7-9 to TRBJ2-7. This CDR3 region has 14 residues. Germline values: CDR1 SEHNR, CDR2 FQNEAQ (reference sequence). CDR3 sequence reads: CASSLLGWSYEQYF.